This T cell receptor beta chain was retrieved from a study of shared clonotypes between healthy human individuals. Study results and limitations: Sample collection involved blood only; tissue repertoires are likely different.

Details on this clone: What it binds is not known.

The method was immunoSEQ multiplex PCR; TCRdb's version includes in-frame clones alone and lacks a portion of them. The profile covers about 2.4 million clones, with 90% to 95% appearing a single time and more than 0.35% taken by the ten largest. The healthy adult donors were HIV-negative and reported no recent acute infections or vaccinations. Germline V lookup: CDR1 SGHRS, CDR2 YFSETQ. This CDR3 has 19 residues. V gave up 4 bases and J gave up 2 bases; unmatched junction bases: 11. The source is a man aged 18 to 30 in good health. Some clones in this sample may be carry-over from other donors' samples. Input material: naive CD4+ T cells from PBMCs. Noted subset: CD45RA+ positively selected. The chain couples TRBV5-1 to TRBJ2-3, with 15 bases identical to TRBD2. In DNA form, the CDR3 reads TGCGCCAGCAGCCCTCGGGGACTAGCGGGAGGACTGCACACAGATACGCAGTATTTT. Protein: CASSPRGLAGGLHTDTQYF.